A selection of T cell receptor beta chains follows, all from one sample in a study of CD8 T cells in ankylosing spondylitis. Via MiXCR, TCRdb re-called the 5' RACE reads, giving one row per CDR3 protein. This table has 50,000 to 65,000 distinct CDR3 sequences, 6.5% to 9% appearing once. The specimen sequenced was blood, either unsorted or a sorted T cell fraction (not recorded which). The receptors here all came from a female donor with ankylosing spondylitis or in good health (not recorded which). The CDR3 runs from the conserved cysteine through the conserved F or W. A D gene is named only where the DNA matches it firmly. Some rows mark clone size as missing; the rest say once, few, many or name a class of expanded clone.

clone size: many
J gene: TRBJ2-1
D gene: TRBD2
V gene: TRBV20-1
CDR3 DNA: TGCAGTGCTACCCGACTAGCGGGGGACAATGAGCAGTTCTTC
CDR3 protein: CSATRLAGDNEQFF

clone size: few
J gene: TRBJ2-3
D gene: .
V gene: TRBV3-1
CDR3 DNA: TGTGCCTTCTGTTCCCCTCCACCCTGGACGCACGCTAGCACAGATACGCAGTATTTT
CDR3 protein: CAFCSPPPWTHASTDTQYF

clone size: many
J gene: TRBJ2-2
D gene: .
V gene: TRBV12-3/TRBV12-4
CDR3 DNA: TGTGCCAGCAGTTTAAGCCGTAGTGCTGGGGAGCTGTTTTTT
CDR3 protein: CASSLSRSAGELFF

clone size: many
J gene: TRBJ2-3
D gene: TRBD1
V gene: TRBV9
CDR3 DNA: TGTGCCAGCAGCGACAGGGGGCAAGGCACAGATACGCAGTATTTT
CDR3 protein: CASSDRGQGTDTQYF

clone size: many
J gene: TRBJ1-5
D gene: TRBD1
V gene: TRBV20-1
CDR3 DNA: TGCAGTGCCACAGGGGATGTTAGCAATCAGCCCCAGCATTTT
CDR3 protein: CSATGDVSNQPQHF

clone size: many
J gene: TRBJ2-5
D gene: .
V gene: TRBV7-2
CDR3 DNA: TGTGCCAGCAGCTTAGGCCCGCAAGAGACCCAGTACTTC
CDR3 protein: CASSLGPQETQYF

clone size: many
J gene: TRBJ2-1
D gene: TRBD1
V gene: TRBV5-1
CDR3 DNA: TGCGCCAGCAGCTCGTCTATCGGGACAGGGAGACTGGGTGAGCAGTTCTTC
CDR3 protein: CASSSSIGTGRLGEQFF

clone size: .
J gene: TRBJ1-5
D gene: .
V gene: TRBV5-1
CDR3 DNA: TGCGCCAGCAGGTTTGAGGACAGTCAGCCCCAGCATTTT
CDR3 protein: CASRFEDSQPQHF

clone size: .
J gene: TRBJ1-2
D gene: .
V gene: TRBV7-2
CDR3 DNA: TGTGCCAGCAGCCCCGACGGGGCCGGGTATGGCTACACCTTC
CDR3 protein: CASSPDGAGYGYTF

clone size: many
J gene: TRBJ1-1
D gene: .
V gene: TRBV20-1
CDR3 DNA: TGCAGTGCTAGAGACCTCGTGGCCCTATCTAACACTGAAGCTTTCTTT
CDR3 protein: CSARDLVALSNTEAFF

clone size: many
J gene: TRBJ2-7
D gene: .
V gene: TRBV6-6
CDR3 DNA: TGTGCCACCCGACAGGTTGCCTACGAGCAGTACTTC
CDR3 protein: CATRQVAYEQYF

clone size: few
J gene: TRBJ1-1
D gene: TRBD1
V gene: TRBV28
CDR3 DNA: TGTGCCAGCAGTTGGACAGGGGGAGCTTTCTTT
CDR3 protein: CASSWTGGAFF

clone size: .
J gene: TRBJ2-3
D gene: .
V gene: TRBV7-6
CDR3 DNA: TGTGCCAGCAGCTTAGCGGCAGCAGGCGGGGCAGATACGCAGTATTTT
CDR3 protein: CASSLAAAGGADTQYF

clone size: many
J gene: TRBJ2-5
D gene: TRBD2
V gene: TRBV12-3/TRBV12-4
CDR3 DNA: TGTGCCAGCAGTTATTCGGGGGGTCCCCAAGAGACCCAGTACTTC
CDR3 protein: CASSYSGGPQETQYF

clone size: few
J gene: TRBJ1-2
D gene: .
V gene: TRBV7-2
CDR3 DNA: TGTGCCAGCAGCTTAGATACTGAGGCTTCAGGTGGCTACACCTTC
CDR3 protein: CASSLDTEASGGYTF

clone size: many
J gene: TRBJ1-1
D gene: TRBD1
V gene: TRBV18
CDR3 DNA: TGTGCCAGCTCACCTTTCCGGGACAGGGGGATGAACACTGAAGCTTTCTTT
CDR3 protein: CASSPFRDRGMNTEAFF

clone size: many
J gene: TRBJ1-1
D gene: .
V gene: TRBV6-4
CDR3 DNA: TGTGCCAGCAGTCAATTGGGGAACACTGAAGCTTTCTTT
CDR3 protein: CASSQLGNTEAFF

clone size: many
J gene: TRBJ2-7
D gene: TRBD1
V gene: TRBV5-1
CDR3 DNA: TGCGCCAGCAGCTTGTTCCAGACAGGGCCCTACGAGCAGTACTTC
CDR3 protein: CASSLFQTGPYEQYF

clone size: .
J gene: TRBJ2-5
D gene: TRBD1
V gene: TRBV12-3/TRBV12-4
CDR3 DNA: TGTGCCAGCAGTCGCCTCGGGACAGGCCAAGAGACCCAGTACTTC
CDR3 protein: CASSRLGTGQETQYF

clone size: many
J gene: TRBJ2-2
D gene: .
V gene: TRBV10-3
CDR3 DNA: TGTGCCATCAGTGAGTCCACGAGAGGGAACACCGGGGAGCTGTTTTTT
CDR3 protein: CAISESTRGNTGELFF

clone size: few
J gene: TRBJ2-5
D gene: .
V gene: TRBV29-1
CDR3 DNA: TGCAGCGTTGGGTCAGGGTTGGAGAAGACCCAGTACTTC
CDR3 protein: CSVGSGLEKTQYF

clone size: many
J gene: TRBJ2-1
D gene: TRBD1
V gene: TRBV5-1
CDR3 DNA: TGCGCCAGCAGCTTTCAGGGGGCGAAGGTCAATGAGCAGTTCTTC
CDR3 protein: CASSFQGAKVNEQFF

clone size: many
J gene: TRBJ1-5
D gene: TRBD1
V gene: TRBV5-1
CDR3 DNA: TGCGCCAGCAGCTTGGGGACAGGTCGCAATCAGCCCCAGCATTTT
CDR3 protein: CASSLGTGRNQPQHF

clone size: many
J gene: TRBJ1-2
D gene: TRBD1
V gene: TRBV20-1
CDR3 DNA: TGCAGTGCTACCGGGACAGGGAACTATGGCTACACCTTC
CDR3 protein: CSATGTGNYGYTF

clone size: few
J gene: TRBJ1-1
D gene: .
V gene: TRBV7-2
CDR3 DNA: TGTGCCAGCAGCCCTCGGTGGGATGGTACAGCTTTCTTT
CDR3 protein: CASSPRWDGTAFF

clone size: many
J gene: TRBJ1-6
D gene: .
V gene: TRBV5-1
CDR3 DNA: TGCGCCAGCAGCTTGGAGGGGCCTCGCTATAATTCACCCCTCCACTTT
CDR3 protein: CASSLEGPRYNSPLHF

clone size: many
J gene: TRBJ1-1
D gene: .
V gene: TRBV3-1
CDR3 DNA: TGTGCCAGCAGCCAAGACCGGGGGCTCGGTGAAGCTTTCTTT
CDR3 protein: CASSQDRGLGEAFF

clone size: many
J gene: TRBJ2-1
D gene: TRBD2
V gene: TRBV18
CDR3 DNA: TGTGCCAGCTCACCGGCGGCGGGGGTCTACAATGAGCAGTTCTTC
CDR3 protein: CASSPAAGVYNEQFF